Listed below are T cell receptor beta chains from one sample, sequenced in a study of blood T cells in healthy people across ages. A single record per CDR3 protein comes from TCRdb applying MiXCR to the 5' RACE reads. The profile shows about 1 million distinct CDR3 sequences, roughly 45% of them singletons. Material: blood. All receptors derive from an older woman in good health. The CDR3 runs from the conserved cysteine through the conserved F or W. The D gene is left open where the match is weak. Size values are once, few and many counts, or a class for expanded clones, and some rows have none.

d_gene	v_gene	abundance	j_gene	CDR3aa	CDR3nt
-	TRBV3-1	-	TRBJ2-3	CASSQGEAPLTDTQYF	TGTGCCAGCAGCCAGGGAGAGGCCCCTCTCACAGATACGCAGTATTTT
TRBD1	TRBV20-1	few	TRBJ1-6	CSARAATGLPNSPLHF	TGCAGTGCTAGAGCTGCGACAGGGCTCCCAAATTCACCCCTCCACTTT
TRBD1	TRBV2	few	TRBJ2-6	CASSRIRGQGANVLTF	TGTGCCAGCAGTCGAATCAGGGGGCAAGGGGCCAACGTCCTGACTTTC
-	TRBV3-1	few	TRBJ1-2	CASSQVGGRTRDGHTF	TGTGCCAGCAGCCAAGTCGGCGGCCGGACGAGGGACGGCCACACCTTC
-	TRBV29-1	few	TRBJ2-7	CSVDTLVSEQYF	TGCAGCGTTGACACTCTAGTGTCTGAGCAGTACTTC
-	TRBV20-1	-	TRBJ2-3	CSARDVGAWAFLDTQYF	TGCAGTGCTAGAGACGTGGGAGCATGGGCTTTTTTGGATACGCAGTATTTT
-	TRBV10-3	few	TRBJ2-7	CAITDGGFEQYF	TGTGCCATCACAGATGGGGGTTTCGAGCAGTACTTC
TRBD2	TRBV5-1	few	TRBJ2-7	CASSFGLAGGPTEEQYF	TGCGCCAGCAGCTTCGGACTAGCGGGAGGGCCGACGGAGGAGCAGTACTTC
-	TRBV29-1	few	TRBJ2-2	CSVLGHSRDGGELFF	TGCAGCGTTCTTGGACACTCTCGGGATGGCGGGGAGCTGTTTTTT
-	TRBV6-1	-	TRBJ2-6	CASSEGYSGANVLTF	TGTGCCAGCAGTGAGGGGTACTCTGGGGCCAACGTCCTGACTTTC
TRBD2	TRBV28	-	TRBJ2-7	CASSLNLAGVYEQYF	TGTGCCAGCAGTTTAAATCTAGCGGGGGTTTACGAGCAGTACTTC
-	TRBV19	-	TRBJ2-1	CASISRTYNEQFF	TGTGCCAGCATTAGTCGGACCTACAATGAGCAGTTCTTC
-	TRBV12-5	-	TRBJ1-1	CASSSHPTGYRDTEAFF	TGTGCTAGTTCTAGTCACCCTACGGGTTATCGGGACACTGAAGCTTTCTTT
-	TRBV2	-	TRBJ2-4	CASSHAKNIQYF	TGTGCCAGCAGCCATGCCAAAAACATTCAGTACTTC
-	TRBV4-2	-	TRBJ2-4	CASSQAPRGGTKNIQYF	TGTGCCAGCAGCCAAGCCCCCAGGGGTGGAACCAAAAACATTCAGTACTTC
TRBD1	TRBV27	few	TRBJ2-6	CASSPGQGVGANVLTF	TGTGCCAGCAGTCCGGGACAGGGGGTCGGGGCCAACGTCCTGACTTTC
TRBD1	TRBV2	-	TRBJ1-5	CASVGTAHGQPQHF	TGTGCCAGTGTCGGGACAGCCCATGGTCAGCCCCAGCATTTT
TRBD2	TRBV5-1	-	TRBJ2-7	CASSPSGAPSGASYNEQYF	TGCGCCAGCAGCCCGAGCGGGGCCCCTAGCGGGGCCTCCTACAATGAGCAGTACTTC
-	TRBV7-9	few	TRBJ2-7	CASSSREDSYEQYF	TGTGCCAGCAGCTCCAGGGAGGACTCCTACGAGCAGTACTTC
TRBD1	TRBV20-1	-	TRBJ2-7	CSATDRVLSYEQYF	TGCAGTGCAACCGACAGGGTTCTCTCCTACGAGCAGTACTTC
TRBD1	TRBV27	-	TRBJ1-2	CASSLRDRGPDGYTF	TGTGCCAGCAGTCTCCGGGACAGGGGGCCGGATGGCTACACCTTC
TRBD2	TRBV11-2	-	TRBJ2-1	CASSSRAGWSYNEQFF	TGTGCCAGCAGCTCACGAGCGGGATGGTCCTACAATGAGCAGTTCTTC
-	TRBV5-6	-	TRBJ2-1	CASSTLPNEQFF	TGTGCCAGCAGCACCCTTCCGAATGAGCAGTTCTTC
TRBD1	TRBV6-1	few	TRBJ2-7	CASSDGTGPYEQYF	TGTGCCAGCAGTGACGGGACAGGACCCTACGAGCAGTACTTC
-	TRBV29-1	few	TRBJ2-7	CSVRRGFGGYEQYF	TGCAGCGTCCGTCGCGGGTTTGGCGGGTACGAGCAGTACTTC
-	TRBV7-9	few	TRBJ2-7	CASSLDEGLGPYEQYF	TGTGCCAGCAGCTTAGATGAGGGCTTGGGGCCCTACGAGCAGTACTTC
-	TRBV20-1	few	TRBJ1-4	CSASPALAGHEKLFF	TGCAGTGCTAGCCCTGCCCTCGCGGGGCATGAAAAACTGTTTTTT
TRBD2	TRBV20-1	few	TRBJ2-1	CSARAGTKGYEQFF	TGCAGTGCTAGAGCCGGGACTAAGGGTTATGAGCAGTTCTTC
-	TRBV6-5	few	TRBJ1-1	CASSSTTGFNTEAFF	TGTGCCAGCAGTTCCACGACAGGCTTCAACACTGAAGCTTTCTTT
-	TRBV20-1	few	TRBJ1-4	CSAKPGSTNEKLFF	TGCAGTGCTAAACCGGGCTCAACTAATGAAAAACTGTTTTTT
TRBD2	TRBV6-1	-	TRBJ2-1	CASKLAGTYNEQFF	TGTGCCAGCAAGCTAGCGGGAACCTACAATGAGCAGTTCTTC
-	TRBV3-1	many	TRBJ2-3	CASSQGGRFRGNTDTQYF	TGTGCCAGCAGCCAAGGAGGGCGGTTTCGGGGAAACACAGATACGCAGTATTTT
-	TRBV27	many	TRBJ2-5	CASSLRQGGETQYF	TGTGCCAGCAGCTTACGGCAGGGCGGGGAGACCCAGTACTTC
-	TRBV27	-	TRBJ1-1	CASSSLPGYTEAFF	TGTGCCAGCAGTTCTCTCCCAGGGTACACTGAAGCTTTCTTT
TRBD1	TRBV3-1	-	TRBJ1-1	CASSQEDRDDTEAFF	TGTGCCAGCAGCCAAGAAGACAGGGACGACACTGAAGCTTTCTTT
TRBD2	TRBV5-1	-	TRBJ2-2	CASSELRESTGELFF	TGCGCCAGCAGCGAGTTGCGGGAGAGCACCGGGGAGCTGTTTTTT
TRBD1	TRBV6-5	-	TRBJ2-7	CASSSRDRTNYEQYF	TGTGCCAGCAGTTCCAGGGACAGGACGAATTACGAGCAGTACTTC
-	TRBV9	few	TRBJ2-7	CASSESSGGRHEQYF	TGTGCCAGCAGCGAGAGTAGTGGGGGACGCCACGAGCAGTACTTC
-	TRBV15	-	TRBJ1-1	CATSRDLVPGDTEAFF	TGTGCCACCAGCAGAGATCTCGTTCCAGGGGACACTGAAGCTTTCTTT